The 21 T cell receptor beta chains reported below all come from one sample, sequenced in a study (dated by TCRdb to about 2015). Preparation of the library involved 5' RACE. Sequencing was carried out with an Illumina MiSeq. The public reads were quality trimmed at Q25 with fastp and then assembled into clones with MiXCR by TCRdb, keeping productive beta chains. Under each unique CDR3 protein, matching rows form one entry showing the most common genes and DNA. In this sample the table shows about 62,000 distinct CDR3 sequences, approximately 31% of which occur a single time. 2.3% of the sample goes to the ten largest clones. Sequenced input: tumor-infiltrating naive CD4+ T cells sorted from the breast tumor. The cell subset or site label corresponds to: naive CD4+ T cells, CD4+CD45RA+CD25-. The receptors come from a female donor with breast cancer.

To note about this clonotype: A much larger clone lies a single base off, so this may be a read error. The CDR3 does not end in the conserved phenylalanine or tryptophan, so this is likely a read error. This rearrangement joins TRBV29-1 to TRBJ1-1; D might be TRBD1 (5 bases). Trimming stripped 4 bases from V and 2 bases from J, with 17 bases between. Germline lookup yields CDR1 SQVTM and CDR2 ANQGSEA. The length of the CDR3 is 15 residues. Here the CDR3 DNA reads TGCAGCGTTGGGGCACAATGGGGCCGAAACACTGAAGCTTTCCTT. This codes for CSVGAQWGRNTEAFL.

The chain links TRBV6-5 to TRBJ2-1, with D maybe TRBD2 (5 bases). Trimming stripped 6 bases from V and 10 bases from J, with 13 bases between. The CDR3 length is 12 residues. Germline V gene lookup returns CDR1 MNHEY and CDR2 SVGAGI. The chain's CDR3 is CASRGLGLEQFF. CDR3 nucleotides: TGTGCCAGCAGGGGCCTAGGACTCGAGCAGTTCTTC.

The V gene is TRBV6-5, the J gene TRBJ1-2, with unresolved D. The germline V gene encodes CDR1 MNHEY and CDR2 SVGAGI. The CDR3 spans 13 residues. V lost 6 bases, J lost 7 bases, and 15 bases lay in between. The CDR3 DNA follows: TGTGCCAGCAGCATACGGGATCAGGCTGGCTACACCTTC. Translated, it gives CASSIRDQAGYTF.

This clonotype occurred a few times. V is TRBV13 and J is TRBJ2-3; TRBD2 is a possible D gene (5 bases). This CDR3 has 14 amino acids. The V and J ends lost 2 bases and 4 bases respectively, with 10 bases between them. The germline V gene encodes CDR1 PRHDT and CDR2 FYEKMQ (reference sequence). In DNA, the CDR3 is TGTGCCAGCAGCTTAAATAGCGTTCCAGATACGCAGTATTTT. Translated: CASSLNSVPDTQYF.

This CDR3 reads CASSQTTSGTAYEQYF. The DNA of the CDR3 is TGCGCCAGCAGCCAAACGACTTCCGGGACAGCCTACGAGCAGTACTTC. The chain combines TRBV4-1 with TRBJ2-7; 7 nucleotides line up with TRBD1. The CDR3 loop spans 16 amino acids. Germline V lookup: CDR1 MGHRA, CDR2 YSYEKL. With V trimmed by 2 bases and J by 2 bases, 9 bases remained unmatched.

The CDR3 loop reads CAISEPANYGYTF. The CDR3 DNA sequence: TGTGCCATCAGTGAGCCAGCTAACTATGGCTACACCTTC. J is TRBJ1-2 and V is TRBV10-3; no definite D call. The CDR3 covers 13 residues. Per germline, CDR1 ENHRY and CDR2 SYGVKD. Trimming pared 2 bases from V and 0 bases from J, leaving 4 bases between.

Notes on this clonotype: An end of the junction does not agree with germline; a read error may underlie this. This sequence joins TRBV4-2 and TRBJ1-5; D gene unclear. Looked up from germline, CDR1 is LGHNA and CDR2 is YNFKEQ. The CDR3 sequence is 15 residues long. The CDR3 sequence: CASSQGRIGNQPQHF. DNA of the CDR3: TGCGCCAGCAGCCAAGGAAGGATAGGGAATCAGCCCCAGCATTTT.

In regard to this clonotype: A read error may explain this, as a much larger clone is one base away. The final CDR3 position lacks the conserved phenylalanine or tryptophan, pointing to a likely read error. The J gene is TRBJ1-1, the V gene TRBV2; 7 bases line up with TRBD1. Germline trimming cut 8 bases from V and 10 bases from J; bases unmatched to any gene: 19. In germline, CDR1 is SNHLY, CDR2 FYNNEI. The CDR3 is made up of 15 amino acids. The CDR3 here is CASPSSLTGEGLAFL. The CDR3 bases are TGTGCCAGCCCTTCTTCCCTCACAGGGGAAGGATTAGCTTTCCTT.

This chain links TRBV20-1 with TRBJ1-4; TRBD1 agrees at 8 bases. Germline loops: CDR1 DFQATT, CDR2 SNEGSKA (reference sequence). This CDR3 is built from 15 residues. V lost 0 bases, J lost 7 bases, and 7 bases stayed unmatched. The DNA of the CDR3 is TGCAGTGCTAGAGATCCCAGGGGGCGGGGTGAAAAACTGTTTTTT. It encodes CSARDPRGRGEKLFF.

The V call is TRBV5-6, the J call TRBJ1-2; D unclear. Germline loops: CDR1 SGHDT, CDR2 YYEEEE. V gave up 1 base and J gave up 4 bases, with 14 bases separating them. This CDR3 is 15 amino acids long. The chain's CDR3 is CASSLPGSGIYGYTF. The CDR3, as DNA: TGTGCCAGCAGCTTGCCCGGTTCTGGGATCTATGGCTACACCTTC.

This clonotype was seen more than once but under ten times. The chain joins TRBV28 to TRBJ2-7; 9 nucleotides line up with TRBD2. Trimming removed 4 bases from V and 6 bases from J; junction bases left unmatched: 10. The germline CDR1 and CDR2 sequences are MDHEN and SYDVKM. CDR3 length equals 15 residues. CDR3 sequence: CASSSPGGRVFEQYF. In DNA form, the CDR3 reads TGTGCCAGCAGTTCCCCCGGCGGGAGGGTCTTCGAGCAGTACTTC.

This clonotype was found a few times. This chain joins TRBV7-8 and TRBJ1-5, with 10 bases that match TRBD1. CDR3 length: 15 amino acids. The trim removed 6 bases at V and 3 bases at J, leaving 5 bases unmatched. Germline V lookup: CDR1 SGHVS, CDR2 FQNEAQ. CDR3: CASRSGTGVNQPQHF. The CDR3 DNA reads TGTGCCAGCAGATCCGGGACAGGGGTCAATCAGCCCCAGCATTTT.

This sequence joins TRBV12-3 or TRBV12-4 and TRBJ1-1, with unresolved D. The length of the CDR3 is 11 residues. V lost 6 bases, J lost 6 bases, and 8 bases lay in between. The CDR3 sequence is CASSRASEAFF. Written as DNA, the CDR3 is TGTGCCAGCAGCCGGGCCTCTGAAGCTTTCTTT.

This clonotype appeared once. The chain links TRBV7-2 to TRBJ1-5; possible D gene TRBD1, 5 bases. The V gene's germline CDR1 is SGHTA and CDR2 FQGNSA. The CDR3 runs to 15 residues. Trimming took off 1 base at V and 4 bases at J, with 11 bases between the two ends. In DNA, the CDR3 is TGTGCCAGCAGCTTAGGGGACGTCCGAAATCAGCCCCAGCATTTT. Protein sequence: CASSLGDVRNQPQHF.

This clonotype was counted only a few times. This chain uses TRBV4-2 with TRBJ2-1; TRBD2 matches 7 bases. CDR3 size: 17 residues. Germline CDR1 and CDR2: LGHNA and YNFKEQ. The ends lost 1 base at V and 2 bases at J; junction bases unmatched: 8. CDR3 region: CASSQVSAGFTYNEQFF. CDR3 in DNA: TGTGCCAGCAGCCAAGTATCAGCGGGATTTACCTACAATGAGCAGTTCTTC.

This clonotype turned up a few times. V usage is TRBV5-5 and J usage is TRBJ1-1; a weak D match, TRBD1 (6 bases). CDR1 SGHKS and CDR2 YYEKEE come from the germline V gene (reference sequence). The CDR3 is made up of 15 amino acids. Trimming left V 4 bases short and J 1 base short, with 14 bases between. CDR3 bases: TGTGCCAGCAGCCCTAAGGGGGGACAGAACACTGAAGCTTTCTTT. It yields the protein CASSPKGGQNTEAFF.

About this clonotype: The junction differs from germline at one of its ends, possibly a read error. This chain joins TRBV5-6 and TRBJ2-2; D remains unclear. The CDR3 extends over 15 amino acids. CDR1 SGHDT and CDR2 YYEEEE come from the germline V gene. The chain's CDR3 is CAGSLVTPRAGELFF. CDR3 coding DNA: TGTGCCGGCAGCTTGGTGACCCCTCGGGCCGGGGAGCTGTTTTTT.

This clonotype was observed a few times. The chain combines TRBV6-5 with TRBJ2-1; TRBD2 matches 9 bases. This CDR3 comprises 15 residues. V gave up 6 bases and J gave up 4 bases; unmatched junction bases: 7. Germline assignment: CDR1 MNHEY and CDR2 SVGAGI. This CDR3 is CASSPGTSWYNEQFF. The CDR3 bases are TGTGCCAGCAGCCCCGGGACTAGCTGGTACAATGAGCAGTTCTTC.

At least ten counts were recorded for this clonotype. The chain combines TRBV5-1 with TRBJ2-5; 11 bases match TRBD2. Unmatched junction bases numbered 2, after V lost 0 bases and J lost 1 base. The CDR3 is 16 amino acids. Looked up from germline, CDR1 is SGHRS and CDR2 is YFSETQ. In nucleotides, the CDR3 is TGCGCCAGCAGCTTGGCGCTAGCGGGGGGCCAAGAGACCCAGTACTTC. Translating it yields CASSLALAGGQETQYF.

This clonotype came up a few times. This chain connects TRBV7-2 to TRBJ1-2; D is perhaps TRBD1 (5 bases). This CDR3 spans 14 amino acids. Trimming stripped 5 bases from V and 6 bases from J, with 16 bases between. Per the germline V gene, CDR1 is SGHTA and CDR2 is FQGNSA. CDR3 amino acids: CASSPLGAGHGYTF. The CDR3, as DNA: TGTGCCAGCAGCCCCTTAGGGGCGGGCCATGGCTACACCTTC.

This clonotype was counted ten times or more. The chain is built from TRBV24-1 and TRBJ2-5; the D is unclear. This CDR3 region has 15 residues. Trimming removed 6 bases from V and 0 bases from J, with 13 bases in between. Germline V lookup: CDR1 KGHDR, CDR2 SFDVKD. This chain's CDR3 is CATSRIAEYQETQYF. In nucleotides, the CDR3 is TGTGCCACCAGTCGAATAGCCGAGTACCAAGAGACCCAGTACTTC.